The clone carrying this TCR beta chain is a singleton in its sample. This sample is part of a study of blood T cell repertoires in COVID-19. The CDR3 is 16 amino acids. The V and J ends lost 8 bases and 4 bases respectively, with 20 bases between them. The V gene's germline CDR1 is SNHLY and CDR2 FYNNEI. Sequencing used immunoSEQ multiplex PCR; TCRdb keeps in-frame clones, though not all of them. Of under 150,000 clones in the sample, more than 70% are singletons; the top ten hold 5.5% to 6%. The specimen was peripheral blood. The receptor comes from a man aged 80 or over with active or convalescent COVID-19. The rearrangement uses TRBV2 and TRBJ2-2, with D possibly matching TRBD2 (6 bases). The DNA for the CDR3 is TGTGCCAGCGTAGGAGCGGAGGGGCGGGGCACCGGGGAGCTGTTTTTT. Translating gives CASVGAEGRGTGELFF.